This T cell receptor (beta chain) is from a study of shared clonotypes between healthy human individuals. General study points: Having only a few donors restricted how much genetic and exposure-history diversity was captured.

As regards this clone: The antigen is not known.

Sorted-subset replicate PCR reactions contained about 200 ng DNA, corresponding to around 30,000 T cell genomes. Method: immunoSEQ multiplex PCR; TCRdb's copy keeps in-frame clones and lacks some. In the table there are over a million clones, around 97% of which are singletons. The CDR3 has 14 residues. Germline values: CDR1 SNHLY, CDR2 FYNNEI. Trimming stripped 7 bases from V and 6 bases from J, with 16 bases between. The chain joins TRBV2 to TRBJ1-3; D is unclear. This sequence originates from a man between 25 and 39 years old in good health. Source material: naive CD4+ T cells sorted from blood. Subset meaning: CD45RA+ positively selected. The CDR3 DNA follows: TGTGCCAGCACCATGACAAGGACGACAAACACCATATATTTT. Its translation is CASTMTRTTNTIYF. Complete variable domain (other parts from reference TRBV2 and TRBJ1-3): EPEVTQTPSHQVTQMGQEVILRCVPISNHLYFYWYRQILGQKVEFLVSFYNNEISEKSEIFDDQFSVERPDGSNFTLKIRSTKLEDSAMYFCASTMTRTTNTIYFGEGSWLTVV.